The present T cell receptor beta chain was sequenced within a study of shared clonotypes between healthy human individuals. Notes on the study in general: Expectations were that clonotype sharing among donors would be affected by sequencing depth.

The assay was run at deep level. Replicate PCRs for sorted subsets used approximately 220 ng DNA; this equaled tens of thousands of T cell genomes. Measured with immunoSEQ multiplex PCR; TCRdb has only the in-frame clones, and not every one. The profile covers some 2,500,000 clones, with around 93% appearing a single time and 0.3% to 0.4% taken by the ten largest. Points on this clone: Antigen specificity is unknown.

Trimming at V came to 1 base and at J to 8 bases, leaving 6 bases not matched to a gene. Germline assignment: CDR1 LNHDA and CDR2 SQIVND (reference sequence). This CDR3 has 15 amino acids. The sample was naive CD4+ T cells from PBMCs. This sample's subset: CD45RA+ positively selected. The gene calls are TRBV19 and TRBJ2-1; 9 positions match TRBD2. The receptor comes from a man between 18 and 29 years old in good health. Some clones in this sample may be carry-over from other donors' samples. CDR3 DNA: TGTGCCAGTAGTATAGGTCTAGCGGGAAGGTATGAGCAGTTCTTC. Translated, it gives CASSIGLAGRYEQFF.